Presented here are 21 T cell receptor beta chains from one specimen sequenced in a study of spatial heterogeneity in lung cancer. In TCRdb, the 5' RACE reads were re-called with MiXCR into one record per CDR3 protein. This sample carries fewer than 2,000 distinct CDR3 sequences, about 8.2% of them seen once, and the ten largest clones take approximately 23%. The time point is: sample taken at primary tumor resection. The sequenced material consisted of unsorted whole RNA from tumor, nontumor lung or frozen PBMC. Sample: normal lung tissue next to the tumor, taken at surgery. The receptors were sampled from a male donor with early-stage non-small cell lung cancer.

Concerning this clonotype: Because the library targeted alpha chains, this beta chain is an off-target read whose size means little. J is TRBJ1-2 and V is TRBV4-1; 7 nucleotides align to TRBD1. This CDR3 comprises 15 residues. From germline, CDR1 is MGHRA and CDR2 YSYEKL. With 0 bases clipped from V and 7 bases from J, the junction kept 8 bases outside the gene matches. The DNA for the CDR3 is TGCGCCAGCAGCCAAGACCCCCAGGGGGATGGTGGCTACACCTTC. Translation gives CASSQDPQGDGGYTF.

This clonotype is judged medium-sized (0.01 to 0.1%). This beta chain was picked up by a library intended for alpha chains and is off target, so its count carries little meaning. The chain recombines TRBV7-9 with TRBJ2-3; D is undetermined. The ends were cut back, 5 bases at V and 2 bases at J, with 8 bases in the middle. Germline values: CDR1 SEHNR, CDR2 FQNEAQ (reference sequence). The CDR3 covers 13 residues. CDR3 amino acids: CASSPSATDTQYF. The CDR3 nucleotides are TGTGCCAGCAGCCCATCCGCCACAGATACGCAGTATTTT.

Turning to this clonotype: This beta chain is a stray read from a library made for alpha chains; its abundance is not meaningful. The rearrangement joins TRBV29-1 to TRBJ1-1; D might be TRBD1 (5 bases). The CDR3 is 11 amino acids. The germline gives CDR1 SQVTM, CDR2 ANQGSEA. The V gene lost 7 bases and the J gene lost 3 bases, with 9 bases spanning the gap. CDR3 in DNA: TGCAGCGCCCGAGGGGACACTGAAGCTTTCTTT. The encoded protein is CSARGDTEAFF.

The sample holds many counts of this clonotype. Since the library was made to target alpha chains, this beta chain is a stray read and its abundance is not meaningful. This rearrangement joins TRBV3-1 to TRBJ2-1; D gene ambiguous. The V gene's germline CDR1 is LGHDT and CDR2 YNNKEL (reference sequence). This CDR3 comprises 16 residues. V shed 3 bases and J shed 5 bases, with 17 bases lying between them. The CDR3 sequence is CASSHQRTQIHNEQFF. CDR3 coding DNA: TGTGCCAGCAGCCACCAACGCACACAGATACACAATGAGCAGTTCTTC.

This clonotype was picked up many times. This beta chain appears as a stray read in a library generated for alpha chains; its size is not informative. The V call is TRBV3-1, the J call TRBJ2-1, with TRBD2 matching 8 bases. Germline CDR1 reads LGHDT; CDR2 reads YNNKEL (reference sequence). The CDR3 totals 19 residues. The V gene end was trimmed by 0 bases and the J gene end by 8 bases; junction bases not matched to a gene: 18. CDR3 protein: CASSQEGVALRGAGDEQFF. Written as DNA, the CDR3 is TGTGCCAGCAGCCAAGAAGGGGTCGCGCTGCGGGGGGCCGGAGATGAGCAGTTCTTC.

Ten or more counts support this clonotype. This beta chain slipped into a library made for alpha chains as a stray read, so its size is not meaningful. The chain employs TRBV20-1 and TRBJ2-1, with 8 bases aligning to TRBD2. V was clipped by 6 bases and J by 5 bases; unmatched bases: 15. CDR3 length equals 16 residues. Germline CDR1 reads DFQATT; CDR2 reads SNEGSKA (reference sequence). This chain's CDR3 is CSATSPTGTRDNEQFF. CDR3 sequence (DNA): TGCAGTGCGACCTCGCCCACCGGGACTAGGGACAATGAGCAGTTCTTC.

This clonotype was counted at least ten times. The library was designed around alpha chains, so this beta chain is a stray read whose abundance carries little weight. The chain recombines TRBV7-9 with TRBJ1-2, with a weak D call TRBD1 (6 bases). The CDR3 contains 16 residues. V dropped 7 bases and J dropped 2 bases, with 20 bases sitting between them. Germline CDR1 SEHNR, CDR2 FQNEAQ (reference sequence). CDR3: CASIPPGHEGNYGYTF. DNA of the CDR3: TGTGCCAGCATCCCTCCGGGACATGAGGGCAACTATGGCTACACCTTC. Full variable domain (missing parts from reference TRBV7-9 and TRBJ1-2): DTGVSQNPRHKITKRGQNVTFRCDPISEHNRLYWYRQTLGQGPEFLTYFQNEAQLEKSRLLSDRFSAERPKGSFSTLEIQRTEQGDSAMYLCASIPPGHEGNYGYTFGSGTRLTVV.

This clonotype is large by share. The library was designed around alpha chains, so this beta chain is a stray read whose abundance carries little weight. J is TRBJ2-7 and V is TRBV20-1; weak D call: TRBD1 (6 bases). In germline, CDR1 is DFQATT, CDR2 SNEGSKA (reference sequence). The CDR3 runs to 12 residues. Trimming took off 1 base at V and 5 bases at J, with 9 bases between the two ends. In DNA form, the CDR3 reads TGCAGTGCTAGAGGGGACACCAACGAGCAGTACTTC. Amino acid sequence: CSARGDTNEQYF.

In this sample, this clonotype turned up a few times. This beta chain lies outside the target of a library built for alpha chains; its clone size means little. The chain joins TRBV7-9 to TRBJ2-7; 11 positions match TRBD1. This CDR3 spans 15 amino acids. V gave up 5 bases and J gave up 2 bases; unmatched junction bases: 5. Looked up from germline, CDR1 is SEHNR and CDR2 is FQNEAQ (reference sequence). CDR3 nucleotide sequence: TGTGCCAGCAGCCCGGGGACAGGGGGAACCTACGAGCAGTACTTC. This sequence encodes CASSPGTGGTYEQYF.

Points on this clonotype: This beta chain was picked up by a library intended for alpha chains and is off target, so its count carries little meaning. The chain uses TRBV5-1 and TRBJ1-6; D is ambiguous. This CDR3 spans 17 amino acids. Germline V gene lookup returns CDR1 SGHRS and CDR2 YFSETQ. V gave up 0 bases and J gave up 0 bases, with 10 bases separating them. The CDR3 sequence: CASSLASPSSYNSPLHF. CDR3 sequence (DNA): TGCGCCAGCAGCTTGGCTTCGCCGAGCTCCTATAATTCACCCCTCCACTTT.

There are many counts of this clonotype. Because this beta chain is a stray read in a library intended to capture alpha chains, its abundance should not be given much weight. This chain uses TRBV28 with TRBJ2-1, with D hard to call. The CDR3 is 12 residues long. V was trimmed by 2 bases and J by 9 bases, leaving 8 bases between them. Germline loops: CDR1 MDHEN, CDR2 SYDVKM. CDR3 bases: TGTGCCAGCAGTTTAGTTAGGTCTGAGCAGTTCTTC. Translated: CASSLVRSEQFF.

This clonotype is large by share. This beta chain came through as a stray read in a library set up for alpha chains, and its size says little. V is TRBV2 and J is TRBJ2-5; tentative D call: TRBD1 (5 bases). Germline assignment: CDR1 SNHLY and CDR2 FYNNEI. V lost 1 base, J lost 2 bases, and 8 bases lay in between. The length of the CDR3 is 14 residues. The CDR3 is CASSEGTRQETQYF. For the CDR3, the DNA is TGTGCCAGCAGTGAAGGGACACGGCAAGAGACCCAGTACTTC.

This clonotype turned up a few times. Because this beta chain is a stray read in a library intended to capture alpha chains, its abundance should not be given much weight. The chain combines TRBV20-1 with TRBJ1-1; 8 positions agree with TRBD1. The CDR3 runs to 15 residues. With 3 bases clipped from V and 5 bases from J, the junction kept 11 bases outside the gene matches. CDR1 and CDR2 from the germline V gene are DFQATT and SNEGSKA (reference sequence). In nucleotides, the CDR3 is TGCAGTGCTAGGCAGGGGGCGCGCTTTTGGACTGAAGCTTTCTTT. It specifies CSARQGARFWTEAFF.

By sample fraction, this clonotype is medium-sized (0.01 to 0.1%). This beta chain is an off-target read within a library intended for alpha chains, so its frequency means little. In DNA form, the CDR3 reads TGTGCCAGCAGCTTAACTAGCGGGGCCCAAGAGACCCAGTACTTC. Protein sequence: CASSLTSGAQETQYF. V usage is TRBV7-2 and J usage is TRBJ2-5; 10 bases match TRBD2. Unmatched junction bases numbered 1, after V lost 2 bases and J lost 1 base. The germline CDR1 and CDR2 sequences are SGHTA and FQGNSA. CDR3 length: 15 residues.

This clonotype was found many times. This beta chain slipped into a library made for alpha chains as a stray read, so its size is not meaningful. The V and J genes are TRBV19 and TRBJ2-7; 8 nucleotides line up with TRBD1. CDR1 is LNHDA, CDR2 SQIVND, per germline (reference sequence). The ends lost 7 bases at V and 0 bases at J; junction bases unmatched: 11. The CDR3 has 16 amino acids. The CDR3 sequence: CASTRRAGGDSYEQYF. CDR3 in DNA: TGTGCCAGTACTCGGAGGGCAGGGGGCGACTCCTACGAGCAGTACTTC.

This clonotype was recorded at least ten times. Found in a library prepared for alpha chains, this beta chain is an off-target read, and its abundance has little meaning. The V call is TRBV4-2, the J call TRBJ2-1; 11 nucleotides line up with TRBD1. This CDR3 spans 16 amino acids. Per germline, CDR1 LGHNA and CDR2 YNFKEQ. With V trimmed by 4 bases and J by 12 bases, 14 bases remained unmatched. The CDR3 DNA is TGTGCCAGCAGCCGAGAACGGACAGGGGGCGTTTGGTCGCAGTTCTTC. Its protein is CASSRERTGGVWSQFF.

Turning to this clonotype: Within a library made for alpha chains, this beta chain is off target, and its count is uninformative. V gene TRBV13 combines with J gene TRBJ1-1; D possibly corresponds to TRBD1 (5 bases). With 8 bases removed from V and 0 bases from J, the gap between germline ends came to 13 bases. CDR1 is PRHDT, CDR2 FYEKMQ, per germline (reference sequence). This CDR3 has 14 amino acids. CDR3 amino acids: CASRVGGLNTEAFF. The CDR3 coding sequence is TGTGCCAGCCGGGTGGGGGGATTGAACACTGAAGCTTTCTTT.

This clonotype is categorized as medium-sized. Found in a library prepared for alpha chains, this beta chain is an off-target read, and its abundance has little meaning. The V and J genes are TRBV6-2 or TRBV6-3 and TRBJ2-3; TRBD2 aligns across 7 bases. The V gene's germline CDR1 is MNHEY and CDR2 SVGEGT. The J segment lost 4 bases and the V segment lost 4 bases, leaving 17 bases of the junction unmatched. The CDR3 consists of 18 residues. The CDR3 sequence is CASSSYEVGGPDPDTQYF. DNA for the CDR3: TGTGCCAGCAGTTCCTATGAGGTGGGAGGGCCAGATCCAGATACGCAGTATTTT.

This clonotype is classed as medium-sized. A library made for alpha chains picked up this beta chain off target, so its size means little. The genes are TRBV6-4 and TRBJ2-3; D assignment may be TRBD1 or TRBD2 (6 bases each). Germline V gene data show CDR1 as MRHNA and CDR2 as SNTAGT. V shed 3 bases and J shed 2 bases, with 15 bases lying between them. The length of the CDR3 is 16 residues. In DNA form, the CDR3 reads TGTGCCAGCAGTGATACGGAGGGGGGACACACAGATACGCAGTATTTT. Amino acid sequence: CASSDTEGGHTDTQYF.

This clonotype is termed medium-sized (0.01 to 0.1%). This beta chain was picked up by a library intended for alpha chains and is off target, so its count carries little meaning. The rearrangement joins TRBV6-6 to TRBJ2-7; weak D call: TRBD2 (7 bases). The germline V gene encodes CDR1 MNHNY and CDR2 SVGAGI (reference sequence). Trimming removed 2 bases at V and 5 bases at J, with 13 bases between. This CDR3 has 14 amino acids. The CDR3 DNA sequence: TGTGCCAGCAGTTACAGGGGGGAGGGGAACGAGCAGTACTTC. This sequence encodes CASSYRGEGNEQYF.

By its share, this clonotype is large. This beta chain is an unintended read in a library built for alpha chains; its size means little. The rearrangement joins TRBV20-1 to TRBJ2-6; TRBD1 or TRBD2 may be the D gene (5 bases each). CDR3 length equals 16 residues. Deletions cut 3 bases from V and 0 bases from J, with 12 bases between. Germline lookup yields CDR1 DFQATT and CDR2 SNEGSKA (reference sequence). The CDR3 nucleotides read TGCAGTGCTAGCCTGGGGGATCCCTCTGGGGCCAACGTCCTGACTTTC. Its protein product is CSASLGDPSGANVLTF.